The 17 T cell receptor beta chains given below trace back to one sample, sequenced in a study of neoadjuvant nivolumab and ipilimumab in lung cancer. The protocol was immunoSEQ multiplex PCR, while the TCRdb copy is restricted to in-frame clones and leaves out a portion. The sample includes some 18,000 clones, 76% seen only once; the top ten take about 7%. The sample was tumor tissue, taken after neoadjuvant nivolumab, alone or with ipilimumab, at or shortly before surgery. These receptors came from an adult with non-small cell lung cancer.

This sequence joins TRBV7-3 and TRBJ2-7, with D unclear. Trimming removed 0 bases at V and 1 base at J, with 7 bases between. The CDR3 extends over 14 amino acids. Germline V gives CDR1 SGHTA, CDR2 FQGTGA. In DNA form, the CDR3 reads TGTGCCAGCAGCTTAACTCACACTTCCTACGAGCAGTACTTC. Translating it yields CASSLTHTSYEQYF. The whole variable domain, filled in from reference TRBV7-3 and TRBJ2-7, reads GAGVSQTPSNKVTEKGKYVELRCDPISGHTALYWYRQSLGQGPEFLIYFQGTGAADDSGLPNDRFFAVRPEGSVSTLKIQRTERGDSAVYLCASSLTHTSYEQYFGPGTRLTVT.

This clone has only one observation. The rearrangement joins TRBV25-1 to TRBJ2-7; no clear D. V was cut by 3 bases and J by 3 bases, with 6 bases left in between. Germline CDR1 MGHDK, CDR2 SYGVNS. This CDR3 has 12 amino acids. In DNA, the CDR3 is TGTGCCAGCAGTGACGGAGACTACGAGCAGTACTTC. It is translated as CASSDGDYEQYF.

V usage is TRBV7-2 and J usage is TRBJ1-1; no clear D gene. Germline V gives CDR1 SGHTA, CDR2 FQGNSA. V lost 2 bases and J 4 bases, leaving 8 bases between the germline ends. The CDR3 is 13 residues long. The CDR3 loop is CASSLNRITEAFF. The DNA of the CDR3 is TGTGCCAGCAGCTTAAATCGAATCACTGAAGCTTTCTTT.

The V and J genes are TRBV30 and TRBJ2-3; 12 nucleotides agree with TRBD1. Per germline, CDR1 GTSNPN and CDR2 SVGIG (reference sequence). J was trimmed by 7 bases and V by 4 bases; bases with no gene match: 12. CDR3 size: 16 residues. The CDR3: CAWIPPSGQGANTQYF. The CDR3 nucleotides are TGTGCCTGGATCCCACCCTCGGGACAGGGGGCTAATACGCAGTATTTT.

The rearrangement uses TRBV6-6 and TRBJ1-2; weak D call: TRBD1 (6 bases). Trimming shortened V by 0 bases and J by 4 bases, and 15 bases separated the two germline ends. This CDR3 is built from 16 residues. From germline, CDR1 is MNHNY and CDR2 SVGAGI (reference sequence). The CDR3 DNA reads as TGTGCCAGCAGTTACTCGAGGCAGGGCAGGGGCTATGGCTACACCTTC. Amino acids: CASSYSRQGRGYGYTF.

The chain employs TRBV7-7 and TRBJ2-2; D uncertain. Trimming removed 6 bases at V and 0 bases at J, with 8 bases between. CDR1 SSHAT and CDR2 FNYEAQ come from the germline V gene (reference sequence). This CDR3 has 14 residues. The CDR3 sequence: CASRMEPNTGELFF. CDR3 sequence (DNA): TGTGCCAGCAGGATGGAGCCGAACACCGGGGAGCTGTTTTTT.

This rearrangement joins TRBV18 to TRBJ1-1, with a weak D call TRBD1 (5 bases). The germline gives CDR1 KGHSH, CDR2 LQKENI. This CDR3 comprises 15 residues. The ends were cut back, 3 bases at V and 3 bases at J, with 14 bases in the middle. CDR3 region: CASSPPGARHTEAFF. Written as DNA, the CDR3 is TGTGCCAGCTCACCTCCCGGGGCTAGGCACACTGAAGCTTTCTTT.

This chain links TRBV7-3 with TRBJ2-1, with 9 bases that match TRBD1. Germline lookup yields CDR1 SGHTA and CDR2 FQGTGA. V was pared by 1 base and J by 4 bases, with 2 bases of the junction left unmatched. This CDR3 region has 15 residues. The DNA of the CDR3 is TGTGCCAGCAGCTTAAGGGACAGGGCTTACAATGAGCAGTTCTTC. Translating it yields CASSLRDRAYNEQFF.

The CDR3 DNA is TGTGCCTGGAGTCCACTAGGGGCCAGGAAAATTGGCCATGAGCAGTTCTTC. This codes for CAWSPLGARKIGHEQFF. The rearrangement uses TRBV30 and TRBJ2-1, with D perhaps TRBD1 or TRBD2 (5 bases each). The CDR3 length is 17 residues. The germline V and J ends were trimmed by 2 bases and 8 bases, with 25 bases remaining between them. Germline CDR1 is GTSNPN and CDR2 is SVGIG (reference sequence).

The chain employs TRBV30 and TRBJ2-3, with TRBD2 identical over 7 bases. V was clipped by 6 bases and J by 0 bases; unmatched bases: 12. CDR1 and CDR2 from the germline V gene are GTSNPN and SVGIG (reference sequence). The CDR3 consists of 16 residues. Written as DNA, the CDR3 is TGTGCCTGCACTCGGGGAGCGGGGCAAAGCACAGATACGCAGTATTTT. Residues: CACTRGAGQSTDTQYF.

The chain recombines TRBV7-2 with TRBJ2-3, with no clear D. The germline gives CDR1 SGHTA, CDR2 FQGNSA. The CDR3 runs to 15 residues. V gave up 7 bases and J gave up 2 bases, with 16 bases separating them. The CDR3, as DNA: TGTGCCAGCACCGGATGGGCTCAAAACACAGATACGCAGTATTTT. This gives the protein CASTGWAQNTDTQYF.

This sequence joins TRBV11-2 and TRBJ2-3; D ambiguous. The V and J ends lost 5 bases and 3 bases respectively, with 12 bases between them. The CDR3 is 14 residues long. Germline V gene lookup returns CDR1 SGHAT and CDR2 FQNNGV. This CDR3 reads CASSLDLSTDTQYF. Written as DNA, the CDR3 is TGTGCCAGCAGCCTGGATCTATCAACAGATACGCAGTATTTT.

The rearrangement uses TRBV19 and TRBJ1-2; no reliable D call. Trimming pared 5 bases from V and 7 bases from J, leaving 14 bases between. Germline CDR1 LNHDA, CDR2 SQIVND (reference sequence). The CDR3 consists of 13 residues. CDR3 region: CASSDPRPGGYTF. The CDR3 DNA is TGTGCCAGTAGTGACCCCAGACCGGGTGGCTACACCTTC.

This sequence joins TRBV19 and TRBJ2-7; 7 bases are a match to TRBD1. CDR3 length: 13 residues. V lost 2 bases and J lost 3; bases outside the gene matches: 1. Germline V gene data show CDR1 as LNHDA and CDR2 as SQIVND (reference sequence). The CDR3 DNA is TGTGCCAGTAGTATAAGGACAGGCTACGAGCAGTACTTC. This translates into CASSIRTGYEQYF.

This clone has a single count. The CDR3 bases are TGTGCCAGCAGTCAGCTTCAGGGGGTAAATCAGCCCCAGCATTTT. This translates into CASSQLQGVNQPQHF. The chain joins TRBV6-1 to TRBJ1-5; 7 bases map to TRBD1. The CDR3 totals 15 residues. With 5 bases clipped from V and 4 bases from J, the junction kept 8 bases outside the gene matches. CDR1 and CDR2 (germline): MNHNS, SASEGT.

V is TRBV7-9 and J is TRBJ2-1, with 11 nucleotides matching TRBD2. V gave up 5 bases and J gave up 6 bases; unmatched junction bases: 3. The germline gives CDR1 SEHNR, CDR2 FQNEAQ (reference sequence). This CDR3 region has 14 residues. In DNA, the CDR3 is TGTGCCAGCAGCCTACTAGCGGGAGCCAATGAGCAGTTCTTC. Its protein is CASSLLAGANEQFF.

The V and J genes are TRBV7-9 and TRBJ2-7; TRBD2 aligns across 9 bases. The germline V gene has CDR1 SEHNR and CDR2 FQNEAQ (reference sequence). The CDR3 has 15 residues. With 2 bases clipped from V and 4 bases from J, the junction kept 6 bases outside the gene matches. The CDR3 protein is CASSLRREGLYEQYF. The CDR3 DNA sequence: TGTGCCAGCAGCTTAAGGCGGGAGGGATTGTACGAGCAGTACTTC.